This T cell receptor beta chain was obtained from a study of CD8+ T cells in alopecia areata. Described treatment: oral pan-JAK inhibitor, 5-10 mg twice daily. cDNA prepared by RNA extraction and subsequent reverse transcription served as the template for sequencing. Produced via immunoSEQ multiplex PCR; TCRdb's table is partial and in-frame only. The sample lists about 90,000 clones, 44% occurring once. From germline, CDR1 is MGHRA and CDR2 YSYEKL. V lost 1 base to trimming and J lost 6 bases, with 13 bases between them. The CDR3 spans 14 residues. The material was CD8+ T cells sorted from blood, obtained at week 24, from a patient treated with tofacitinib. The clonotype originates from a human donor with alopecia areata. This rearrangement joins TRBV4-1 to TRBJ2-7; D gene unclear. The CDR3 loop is CASSQVRLKGEQYF. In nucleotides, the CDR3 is TGCGCCAGCAGCCAAGTACGCCTAAAAGGCGAGCAGTACTTC.